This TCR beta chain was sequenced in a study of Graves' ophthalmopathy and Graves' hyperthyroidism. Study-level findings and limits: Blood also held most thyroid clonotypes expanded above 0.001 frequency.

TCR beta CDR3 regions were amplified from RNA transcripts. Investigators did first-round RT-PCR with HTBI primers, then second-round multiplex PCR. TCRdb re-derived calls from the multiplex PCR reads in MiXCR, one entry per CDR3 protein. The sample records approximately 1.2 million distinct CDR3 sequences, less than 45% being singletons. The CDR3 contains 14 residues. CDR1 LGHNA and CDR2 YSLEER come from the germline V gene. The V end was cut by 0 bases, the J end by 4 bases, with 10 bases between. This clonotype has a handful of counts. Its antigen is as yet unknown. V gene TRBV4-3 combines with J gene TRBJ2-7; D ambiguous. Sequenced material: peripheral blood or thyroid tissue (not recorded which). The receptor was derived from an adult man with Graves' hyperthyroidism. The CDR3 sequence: CASSQDPSRYEQYF. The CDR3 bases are TGCGCCAGCAGCCAAGACCCCAGCAGGTACGAGCAGTACTTC.